This T cell receptor beta chain was found in a study of Graves' ophthalmopathy and Graves' hyperthyroidism. Findings and caveats of the study: Among expanded thyroid clonotypes above 0.001 frequency, most also occurred in blood.

Amplification of the TCR beta CDR3 regions used RNA transcripts (as template). RT-PCR was first run with HTBI primers, then multiplex PCR in a second round. Via MiXCR, TCRdb re-called the multiplex PCR reads, giving one row per CDR3 protein. The table includes 740,000 or so distinct CDR3 sequences, about 44% detected once. CDR3 length equals 14 residues. The germline V gene has CDR1 DFQATT and CDR2 SNEGSKA (reference sequence). The germline V and J ends were trimmed by 6 bases and 1 base, with 15 bases remaining between them. Remarks on this clonotype: Its antigen is as yet unknown.

The chain uses TRBV20-1 and TRBJ2-5; no firm D call. The source is an adult man with Graves' ophthalmopathy. The sequenced sample consisted of peripheral blood. The CDR3, as DNA: TGCAGTGCCCGTCCCTACGCGCTCCAAGAGACCCAGTACTTC. This gives the protein CSARPYALQETQYF.